This T cell receptor (beta chain) was observed in a study of T cells in Graves' hyperthyroidism and ophthalmopathy. Study overall: Once the initial diagnosis was made, peripheral blood was obtained before any treatment.

It was uncontrolled infection, other autoimmune disease, pregnancy or lactation that excluded patients. From less than 13 ml of fresh peripheral blood, PBMCs were isolated. Findings of the study overall: Blood also carried most thyroid clonotypes expanded above 0.001.

There are many counts of this clonotype. Its antigen is as yet unknown. TCR beta CDR3 region amplification was performed from RNA transcripts. First-round RT-PCR with HTBI primers amplified the TCR CDR3 region. TCRdb recomputed calls from the multiplex PCR reads with MiXCR, one row per CDR3 protein. The sample has about 420,000 distinct CDR3 sequences, about a sixth seen once; the top ten hold 13% to 15%. The TCR sequence derives from a woman aged 18-30 years with Graves' hyperthyroidism. Input material: blood.

CDR3 DNA: TGTGCCAGCAGCCACTACACCTTC. Encoded protein: CASSHYTF. The V gene is TRBV2, the J gene TRBJ1-2; D ambiguous. V was pared by 6 bases and J by 10 bases, with 3 bases between. The CDR3 totals 8 residues. The V gene's germline CDR1 is SNHLY and CDR2 FYNNEI.